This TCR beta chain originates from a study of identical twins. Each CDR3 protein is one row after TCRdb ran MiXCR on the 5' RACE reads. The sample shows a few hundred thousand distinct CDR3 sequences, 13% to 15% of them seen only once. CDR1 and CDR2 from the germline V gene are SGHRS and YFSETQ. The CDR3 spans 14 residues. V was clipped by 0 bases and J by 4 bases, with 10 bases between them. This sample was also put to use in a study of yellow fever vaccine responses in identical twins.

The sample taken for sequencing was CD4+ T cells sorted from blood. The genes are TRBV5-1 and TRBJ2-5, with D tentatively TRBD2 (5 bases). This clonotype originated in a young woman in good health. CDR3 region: CASSLGRVAETQYF. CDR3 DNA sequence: TGCGCCAGCAGCTTGGGGCGGGTAGCAGAGACCCAGTACTTC.